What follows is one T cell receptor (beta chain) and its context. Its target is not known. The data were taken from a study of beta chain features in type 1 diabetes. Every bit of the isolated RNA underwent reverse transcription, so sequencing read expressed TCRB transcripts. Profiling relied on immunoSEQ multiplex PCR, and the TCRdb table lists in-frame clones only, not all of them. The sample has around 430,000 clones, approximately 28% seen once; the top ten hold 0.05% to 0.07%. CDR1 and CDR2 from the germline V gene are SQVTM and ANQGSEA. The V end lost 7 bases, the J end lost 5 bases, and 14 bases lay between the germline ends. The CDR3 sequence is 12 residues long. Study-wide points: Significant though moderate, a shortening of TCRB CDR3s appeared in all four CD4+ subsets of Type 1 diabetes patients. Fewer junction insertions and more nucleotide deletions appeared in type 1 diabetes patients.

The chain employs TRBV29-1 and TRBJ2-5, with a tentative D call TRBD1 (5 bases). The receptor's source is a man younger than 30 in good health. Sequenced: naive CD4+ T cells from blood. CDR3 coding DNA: TGCAGCGGGTCCAGGGCGGACGAGACCCAGTACTTC. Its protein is CSGSRADETQYF.